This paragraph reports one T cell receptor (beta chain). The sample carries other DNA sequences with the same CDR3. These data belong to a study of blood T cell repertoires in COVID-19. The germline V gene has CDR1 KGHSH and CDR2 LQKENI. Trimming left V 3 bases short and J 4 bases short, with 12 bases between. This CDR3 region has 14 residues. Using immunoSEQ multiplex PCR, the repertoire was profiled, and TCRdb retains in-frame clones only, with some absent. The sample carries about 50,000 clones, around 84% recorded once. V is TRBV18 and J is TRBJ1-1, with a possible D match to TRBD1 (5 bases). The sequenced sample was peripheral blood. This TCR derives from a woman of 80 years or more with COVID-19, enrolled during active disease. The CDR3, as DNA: TGTGCCAGCTCACCTGACTCGGGGGGCACTGAAGCTTTCTTT. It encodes CASSPDSGGTEAFF.